These T cell receptor beta chains were read from a single sample in a study of shared clonotypes between healthy human individuals. Using immunoSEQ multiplex PCR, the repertoire was profiled, and TCRdb retains in-frame clones only, with some absent. Of hundreds of thousands of clones listed, about 95% are singletons. Source material: naive CD8+ T cells sorted from blood. These receptors were taken from a woman in her twenties or thirties in good health. Each CDR3 is given with its conserved first and last residue. A D gene is named only where the DNA matches it firmly. Only part of the rows carry a size: once, few, many, or a class if the clone is expanded.

>few|TRBV7-9|.|TRBJ1-2
CASSLVLDGHGYTF
TGTGCCAGCAGCTTAGTTTTGGACGGACATGGCTACACCTTC
>.|TRBV27|.|TRBJ2-7
CASSFGQGGYEQYF
TGTGCCAGCAGTTTTGGTCAGGGAGGCTACGAGCAGTACTTC
>few|TRBV6-5|TRBD1|TRBJ2-5
CASSPWTGGGETQYF
TGTGCCAGCAGTCCCTGGACAGGGGGCGGGGAGACCCAGTACTTC
>once|TRBV5-4|.|TRBJ1-1
CASSLRGNTEAFF
TGTGCCAGCAGCTTAAGGGGAAACACTGAAGCTTTCTTT
>.|TRBV9|TRBD1|TRBJ2-7
CASSSRTGGWDEQYF
TGTGCCAGCAGCTCCCGGACAGGGGGCTGGGACGAGCAGTACTTC
>.|TRBV27|TRBD2|TRBJ2-7
CASSLMAVAGGLEQYF
TGTGCCAGCAGTTTAATGGCGGTAGCGGGAGGGCTCGAGCAGTACTTC
>.|TRBV15|.|TRBJ2-7
CATSRDLGTSYEQYF
TGTGCCACCAGCAGAGATTTGGGCACCTCCTACGAGCAGTACTTC
>.|TRBV27|.|TRBJ2-7
CASSFSSFGSYEQYF
TGTGCCAGCAGTTTTTCCTCGTTCGGTTCCTACGAGCAGTACTTC
>.|TRBV2|TRBD1|TRBJ2-7
CASSVEGQGLTHEQYF
TGTGCCAGCAGTGTGGAAGGACAGGGCCTTACCCACGAGCAGTACTTC
>.|TRBV2|TRBD2|TRBJ2-1
CASSGLAGGNEQFF
TGTGCCAGCAGCGGACTAGCGGGAGGGAATGAGCAGTTCTTC
>.|TRBV18|.|TRBJ1-2
CASSPTTTPSLTSNYGYTF
TGTGCCAGCTCACCGACAACTACCCCCAGTTTAACCTCTAACTATGGCTACACCTTC
>.|TRBV4-2|.|TRBJ2-1
CASSQILHLGDVGRRGPSYNEQFF
TGTGCCAGCAGCCAAATCCTTCATCTAGGTGATGTAGGGCGGCGGGGTCCCTCCTACAATGAGCAGTTCTTC
>.|TRBV27|.|TRBJ2-7
CASSSGSGYEQYF
TGTGCCAGCAGTTCTGGCTCAGGCTACGAGCAGTACTTC
>.|TRBV2|.|TRBJ2-2
CASSALAGELFF
TGTGCCAGCAGTGCTCTGGCCGGGGAGCTGTTTTTT
>.|TRBV15|.|TRBJ2-3
CATSRTTDTQYF
TGTGCCACCAGCAGAACCACAGATACGCAGTATTTT
>.|TRBV15|.|TRBJ2-7
CATSRDPGTYEQYF
TGTGCCACCAGCAGAGACCCCGGGACCTACGAGCAGTACTTC
>.|TRBV6-6|.|TRBJ1-1
CASSYQGSTEAFF
TGTGCCAGCAGTTACCAGGGATCCACTGAAGCTTTCTTT
>once|TRBV5-1|.|TRBJ1-2
CASSPSAGGYTF
TGCGCCAGCAGCCCCAGCGCGGGGGGCTACACCTTC
>.|TRBV5-1|TRBD2|TRBJ2-3
CASSLTGGRTDTQYF
TGCGCCAGCAGCTTAACGGGAGGGCGCACAGATACGCAGTATTTT
>.|TRBV5-6|TRBD1|TRBJ1-4
CASSLQTGYGDEKLFF
TGTGCCAGCAGCTTACAGACAGGGTATGGGGATGAAAAACTGTTTTTT
>.|TRBV4-1|.|TRBJ2-2
CASSPSTVGGELFF
TGCGCCAGCAGCCCTTCTACGGTTGGCGGGGAGCTGTTTTTT
>few|TRBV7-6|.|TRBJ2-2
CASSLATHNTGELFF
TGTGCCAGCAGCTTAGCCACACACAACACCGGGGAGCTGTTTTTT
>.|TRBV5-8|TRBD1|TRBJ1-3
CASSLGTGLVPGNTIYF
TGTGCCAGCAGCTTGGGGACAGGACTTGTGCCTGGAAACACCATATATTTT
>few|TRBV29-1|TRBD1|TRBJ2-7
CSATRGLGEQYF
TGCAGCGCTACCAGGGGGCTCGGGGAGCAGTACTTC
>.|TRBV6-4|TRBD1|TRBJ1-5
CASRRQGASYQPQHF
TGTGCCAGCAGAAGACAGGGGGCAAGTTATCAGCCCCAGCATTTT
>.|TRBV7-2|.|TRBJ1-1
CASSSPRPDLLNTEAFF
TGTGCCAGCAGCTCACCTAGGCCGGATCTCCTGAACACTGAAGCTTTCTTT
>.|TRBV28|TRBD1|TRBJ2-7
CASRGDGTGPNEQYF
TGTGCCAGCAGGGGAGACGGGACAGGGCCCAACGAGCAGTACTTC
>.|TRBV5-8|.|TRBJ2-5
CASSPDWTQQETQYF
TGTGCCAGCAGCCCTGATTGGACACAACAAGAGACCCAGTACTTC
>.|TRBV4-1|.|TRBJ1-3
CASSQDLRGNGNTIYF
TGCGCCAGCAGCCAAGATCTTAGGGGGAATGGAAACACCATATATTTT
>.|TRBV15|.|TRBJ2-7
CATSSPSLAYEQYF
TGTGCCACCAGCAGCCCCTCACTAGCTTACGAGCAGTACTTC
>.|TRBV25-1|.|TRBJ2-3
CASSEYFGTQYF
TGTGCCAGCAGTGAATATTTTGGTACGCAGTATTTT
>once|TRBV27|.|TRBJ1-5
CASSLGGSNQPQHF
TGTGCCAGCAGTTTAGGCGGTAGCAATCAGCCCCAGCATTTT
>.|TRBV10-2|.|TRBJ2-7
CASSEGRNLYEQYF
TGCGCCAGCAGTGAGGGCAGAAACTTATACGAGCAGTACTTC
>.|TRBV9|.|TRBJ1-2
CASSVGRGLYGYTF
TGTGCCAGCAGCGTAGGGCGGGGACTCTATGGCTACACCTTC
>once|TRBV18|TRBD1|TRBJ2-3
CASSPLDRGLTDTQYF
TGTGCCAGCTCGCCCCTAGACAGGGGGTTAACAGATACGCAGTATTTT